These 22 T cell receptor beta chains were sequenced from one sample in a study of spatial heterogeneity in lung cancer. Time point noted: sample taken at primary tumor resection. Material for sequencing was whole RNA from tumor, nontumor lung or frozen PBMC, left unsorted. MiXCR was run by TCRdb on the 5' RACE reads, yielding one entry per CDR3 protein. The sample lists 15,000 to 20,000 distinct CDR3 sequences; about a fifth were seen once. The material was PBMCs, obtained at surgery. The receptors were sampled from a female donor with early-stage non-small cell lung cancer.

The CDR3 nucleotides are TGCGCCAGCAGCCAAGCGGGGGGCCGCGGCACAGATACGCAGTATTTT. As protein: CASSQAGGRGTDTQYF. The rearrangement joins TRBV4-3 to TRBJ2-3; a possible D gene is TRBD2 (7 bases). With 1 base removed from V and 1 base from J, the gap between germline ends came to 12 bases. In germline, CDR1 is LGHNA, CDR2 YSLEER. The length of the CDR3 is 16 residues.

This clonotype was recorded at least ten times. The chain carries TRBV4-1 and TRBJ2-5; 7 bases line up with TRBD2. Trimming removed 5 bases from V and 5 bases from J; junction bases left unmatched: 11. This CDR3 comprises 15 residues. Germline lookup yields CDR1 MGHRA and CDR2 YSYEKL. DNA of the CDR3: TGCGCCAGCAGCGGCCCCGGGACTACGAGGGAGACCCAGTACTTC. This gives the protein CASSGPGTTRETQYF.

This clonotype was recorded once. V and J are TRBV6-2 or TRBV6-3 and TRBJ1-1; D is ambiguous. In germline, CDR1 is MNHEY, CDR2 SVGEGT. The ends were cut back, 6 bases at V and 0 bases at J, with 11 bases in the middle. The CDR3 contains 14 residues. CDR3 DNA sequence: TGTGCCAGCAGCTCCGGGAGATTGAACACTGAAGCTTTCTTT. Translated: CASSSGRLNTEAFF.

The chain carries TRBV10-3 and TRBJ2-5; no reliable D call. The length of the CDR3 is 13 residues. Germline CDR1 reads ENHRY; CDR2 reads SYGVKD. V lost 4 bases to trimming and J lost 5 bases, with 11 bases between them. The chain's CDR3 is CAISVAGMETQYF. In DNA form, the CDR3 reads TGTGCCATCAGTGTGGCAGGAATGGAGACCCAGTACTTC.

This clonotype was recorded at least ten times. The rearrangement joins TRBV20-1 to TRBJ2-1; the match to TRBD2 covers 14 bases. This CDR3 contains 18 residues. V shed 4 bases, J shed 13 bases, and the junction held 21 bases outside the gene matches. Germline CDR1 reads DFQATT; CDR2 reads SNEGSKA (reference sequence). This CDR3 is CSAKLGLAGESKPRKQFF. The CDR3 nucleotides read TGCAGTGCTAAACTGGGACTAGCGGGAGAGTCAAAACCTAGGAAACAGTTCTTC.

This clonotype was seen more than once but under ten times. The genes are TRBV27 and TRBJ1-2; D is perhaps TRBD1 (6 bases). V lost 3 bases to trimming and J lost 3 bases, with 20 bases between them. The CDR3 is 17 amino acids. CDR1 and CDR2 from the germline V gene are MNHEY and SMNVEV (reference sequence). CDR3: CASSFRGTGKVYYGYTF. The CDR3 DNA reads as TGTGCCAGCAGTTTTAGGGGAACAGGGAAGGTTTACTATGGCTACACCTTC.

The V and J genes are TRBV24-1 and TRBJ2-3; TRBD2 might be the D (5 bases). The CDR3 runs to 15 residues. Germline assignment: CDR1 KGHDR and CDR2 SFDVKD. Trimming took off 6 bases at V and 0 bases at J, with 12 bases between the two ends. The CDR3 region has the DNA TGTGCCACCAGTTTACCAGAGGGAAGCACAGATACGCAGTATTTT. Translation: CATSLPEGSTDTQYF.

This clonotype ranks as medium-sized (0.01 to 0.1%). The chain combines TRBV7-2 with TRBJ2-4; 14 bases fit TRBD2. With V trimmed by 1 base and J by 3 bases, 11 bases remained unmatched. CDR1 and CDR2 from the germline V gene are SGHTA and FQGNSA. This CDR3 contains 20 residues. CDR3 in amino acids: CASSLVGTSGRGLGKNIQYF. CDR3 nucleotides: TGTGCCAGCAGCTTAGTTGGGACTAGCGGGAGAGGGTTAGGCAAAAACATTCAGTACTTC.

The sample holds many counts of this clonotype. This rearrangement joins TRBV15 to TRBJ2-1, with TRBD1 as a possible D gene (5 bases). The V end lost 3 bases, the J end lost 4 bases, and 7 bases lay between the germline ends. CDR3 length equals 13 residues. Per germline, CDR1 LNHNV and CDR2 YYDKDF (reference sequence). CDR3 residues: CATSSRQYNEQFF. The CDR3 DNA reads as TGTGCCACCAGCAGCAGACAGTACAATGAGCAGTTCTTC.

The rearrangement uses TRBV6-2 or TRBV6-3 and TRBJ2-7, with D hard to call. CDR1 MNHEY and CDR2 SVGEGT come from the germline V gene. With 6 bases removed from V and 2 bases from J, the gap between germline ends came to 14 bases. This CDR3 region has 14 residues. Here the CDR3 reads CASRDSWVTYEQYV. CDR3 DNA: TGTGCCAGCAGAGACTCTTGGGTTACCTACGAGCAGTACGTC.

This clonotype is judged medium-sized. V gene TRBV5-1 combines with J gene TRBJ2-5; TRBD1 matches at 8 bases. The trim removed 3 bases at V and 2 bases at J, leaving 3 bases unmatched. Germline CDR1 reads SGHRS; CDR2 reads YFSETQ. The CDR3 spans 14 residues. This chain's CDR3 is CASSSRTGQETQYF. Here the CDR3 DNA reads TGCGCCAGCAGCTCAAGGACAGGGCAAGAGACCCAGTACTTC.

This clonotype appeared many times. The DNA for the CDR3 is TGTGCCAGCAGCCGTGAGGGGGGCCTGGAGCCCCAGCATTTT. Its translation is CASSREGGLEPQHF. V gene TRBV12-3 or TRBV12-4 combines with J gene TRBJ1-5; D might be TRBD1 (6 bases). Trimming took 6 bases from V and 8 from J, leaving 17 bases between them. CDR3 size: 14 residues.

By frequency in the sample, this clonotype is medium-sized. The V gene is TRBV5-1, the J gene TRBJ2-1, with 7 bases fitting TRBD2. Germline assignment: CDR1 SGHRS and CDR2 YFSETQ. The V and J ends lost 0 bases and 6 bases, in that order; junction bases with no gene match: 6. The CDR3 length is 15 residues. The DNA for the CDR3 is TGCGCCAGCAGCTTGGCTAGCGGTCCTGTCAATGAGCAGTTCTTC. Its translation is CASSLASGPVNEQFF.

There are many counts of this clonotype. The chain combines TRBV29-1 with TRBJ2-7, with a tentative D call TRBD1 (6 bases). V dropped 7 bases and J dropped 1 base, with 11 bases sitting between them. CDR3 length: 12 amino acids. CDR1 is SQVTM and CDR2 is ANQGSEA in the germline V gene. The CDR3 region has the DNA TGCAGCGCCCTAGGACAGTCCTACGAGCAGTACTTC. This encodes CSALGQSYEQYF.

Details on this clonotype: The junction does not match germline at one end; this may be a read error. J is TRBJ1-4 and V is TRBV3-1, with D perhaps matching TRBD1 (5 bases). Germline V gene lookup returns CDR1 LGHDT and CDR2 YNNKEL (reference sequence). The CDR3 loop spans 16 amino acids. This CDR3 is CVSSSGGISTNEKLFF. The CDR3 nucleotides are TGTGTCAGCAGCAGTGGGGGTATATCAACTAATGAAAAACTGTTTTTT.

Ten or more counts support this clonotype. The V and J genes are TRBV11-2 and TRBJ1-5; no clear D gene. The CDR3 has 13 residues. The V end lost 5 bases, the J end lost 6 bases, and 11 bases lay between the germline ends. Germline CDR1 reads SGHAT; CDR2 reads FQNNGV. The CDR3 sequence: CASSPTPSQPQHF. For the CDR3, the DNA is TGTGCCAGCAGCCCCACCCCTAGTCAGCCCCAGCATTTT.

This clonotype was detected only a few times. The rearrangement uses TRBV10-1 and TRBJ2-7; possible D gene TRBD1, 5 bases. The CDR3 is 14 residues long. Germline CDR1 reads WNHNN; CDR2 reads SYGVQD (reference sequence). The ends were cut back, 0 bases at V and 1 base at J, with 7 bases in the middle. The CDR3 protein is CASSESRVSYEQYF. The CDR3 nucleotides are TGCGCCAGCAGTGAGTCCAGGGTATCCTACGAGCAGTACTTC.

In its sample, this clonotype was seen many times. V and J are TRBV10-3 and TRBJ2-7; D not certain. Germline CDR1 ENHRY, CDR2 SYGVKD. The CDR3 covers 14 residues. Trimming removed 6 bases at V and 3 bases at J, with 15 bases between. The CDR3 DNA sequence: TGTGCCATCAGGATACAGCTAACTGACTACGAGCAGTACTTC. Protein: CAIRIQLTDYEQYF.

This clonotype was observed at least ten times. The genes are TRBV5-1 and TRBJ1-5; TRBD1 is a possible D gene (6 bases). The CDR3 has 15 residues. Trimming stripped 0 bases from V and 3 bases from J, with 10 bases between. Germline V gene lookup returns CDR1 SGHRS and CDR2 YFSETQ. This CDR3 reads CASSLVSGANQPQHF. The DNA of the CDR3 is TGCGCCAGCAGCTTGGTTTCAGGGGCCAATCAGCCCCAGCATTTT.

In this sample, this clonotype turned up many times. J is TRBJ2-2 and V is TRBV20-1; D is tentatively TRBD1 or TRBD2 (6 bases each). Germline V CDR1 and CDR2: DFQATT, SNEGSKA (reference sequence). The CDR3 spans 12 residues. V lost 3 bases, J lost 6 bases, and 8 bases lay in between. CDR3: CSASGGPGELFF. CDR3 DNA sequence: TGCAGTGCTAGTGGGGGGCCCGGGGAGCTGTTTTTT.

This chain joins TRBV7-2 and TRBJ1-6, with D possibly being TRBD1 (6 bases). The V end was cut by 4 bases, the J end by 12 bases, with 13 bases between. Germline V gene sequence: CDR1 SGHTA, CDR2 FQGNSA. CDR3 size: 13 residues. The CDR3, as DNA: TGTGCCAGCAGCTGGACAGTAATTCGACCCCTCCACTTT. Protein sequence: CASSWTVIRPLHF.

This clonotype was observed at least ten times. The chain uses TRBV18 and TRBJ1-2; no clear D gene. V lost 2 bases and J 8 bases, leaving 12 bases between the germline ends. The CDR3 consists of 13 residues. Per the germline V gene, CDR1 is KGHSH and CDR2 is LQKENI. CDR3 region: CASSPRPDLGYTF. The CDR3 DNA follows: TGTGCCAGCTCACCAAGGCCAGATTTAGGCTACACCTTC.